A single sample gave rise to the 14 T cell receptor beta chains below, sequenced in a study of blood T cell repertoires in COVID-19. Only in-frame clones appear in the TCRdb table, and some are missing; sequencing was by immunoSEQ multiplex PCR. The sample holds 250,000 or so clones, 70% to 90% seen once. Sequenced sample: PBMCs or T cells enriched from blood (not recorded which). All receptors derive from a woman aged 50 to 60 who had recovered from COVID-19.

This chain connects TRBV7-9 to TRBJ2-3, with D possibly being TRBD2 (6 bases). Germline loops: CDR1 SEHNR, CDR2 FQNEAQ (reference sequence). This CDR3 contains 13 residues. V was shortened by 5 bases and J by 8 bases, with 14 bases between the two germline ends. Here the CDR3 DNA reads TGTGCCAGCAGCCTATACCCCGGGAGTACGCAGTATTTT. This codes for CASSLYPGSTQYF. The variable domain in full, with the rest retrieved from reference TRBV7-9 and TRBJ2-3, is DTGVSQNPRHKITKRGQNVTFRCDPISEHNRLYWYRQTLGQGPEFLTYFQNEAQLEKSRLLSDRFSAERPKGSFSTLEIQRTEQGDSAMYLCASSLYPGSTQYFGPGTRLTVL.

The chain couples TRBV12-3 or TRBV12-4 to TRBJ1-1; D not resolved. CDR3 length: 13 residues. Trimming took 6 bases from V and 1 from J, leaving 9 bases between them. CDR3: CASSRPGNTEAFF. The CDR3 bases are TGTGCCAGCAGCCGCCCCGGGAACACTGAAGCTTTCTTT.

This CDR3 reads CASSSPGGEEKLFF. The DNA of the CDR3 is TGTGCCAGCAGTTCCCCCGGCGGGGAGGAAAAACTGTTTTTT. This chain connects TRBV28 to TRBJ1-4; no clear D gene. CDR1 and CDR2 from the germline V gene are MDHEN and SYDVKM. The CDR3 sequence is 14 residues long. Deletions cut 4 bases from V and 8 bases from J, with 14 bases between.

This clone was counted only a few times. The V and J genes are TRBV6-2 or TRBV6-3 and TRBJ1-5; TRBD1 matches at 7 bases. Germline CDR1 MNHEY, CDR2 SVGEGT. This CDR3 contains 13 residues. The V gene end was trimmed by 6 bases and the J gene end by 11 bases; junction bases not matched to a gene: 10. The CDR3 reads CASSPWPGQSQHF. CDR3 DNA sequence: TGTGCCAGCAGCCCTTGGCCGGGACAGTCCCAGCATTTT.

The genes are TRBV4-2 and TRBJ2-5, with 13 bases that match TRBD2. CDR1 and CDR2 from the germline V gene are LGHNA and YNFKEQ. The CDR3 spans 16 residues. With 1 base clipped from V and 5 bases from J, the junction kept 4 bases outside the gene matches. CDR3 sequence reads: CASSQGGTSGMETQYF. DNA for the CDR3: TGTGCCAGCAGCCAAGGAGGGACTAGCGGGATGGAGACCCAGTACTTC.

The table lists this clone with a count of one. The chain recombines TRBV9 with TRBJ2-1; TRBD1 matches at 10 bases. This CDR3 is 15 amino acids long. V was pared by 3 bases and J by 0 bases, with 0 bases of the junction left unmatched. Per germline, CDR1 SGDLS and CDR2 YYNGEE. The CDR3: CASSGTGGSYNEQFF. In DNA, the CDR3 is TGTGCCAGCAGCGGGACAGGGGGCTCCTACAATGAGCAGTTCTTC.

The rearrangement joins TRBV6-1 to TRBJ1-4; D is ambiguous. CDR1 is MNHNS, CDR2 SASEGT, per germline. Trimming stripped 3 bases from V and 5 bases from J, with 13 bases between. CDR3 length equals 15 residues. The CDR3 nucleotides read TGTGCCAGCAGTGAGTGGTCGGCAGGCAATGAAAAACTGTTTTTT. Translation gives CASSEWSAGNEKLFF.

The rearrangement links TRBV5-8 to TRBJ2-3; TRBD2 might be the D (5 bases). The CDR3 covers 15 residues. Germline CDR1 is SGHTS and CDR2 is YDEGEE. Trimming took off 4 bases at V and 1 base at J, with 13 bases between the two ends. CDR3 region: CASSRRGVGTDTQYF. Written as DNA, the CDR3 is TGTGCCAGCAGCCGCCGGGGAGTCGGCACAGATACGCAGTATTTT.

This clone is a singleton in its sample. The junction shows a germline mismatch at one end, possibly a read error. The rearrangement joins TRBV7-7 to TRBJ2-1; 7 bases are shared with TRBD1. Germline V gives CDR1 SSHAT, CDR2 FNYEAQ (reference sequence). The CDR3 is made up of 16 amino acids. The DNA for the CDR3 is TGTGCTAGCAGCGACAGGGAGACTTGGCCGGGCAATGAGCAGTTCTTC. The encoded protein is CASSDRETWPGNEQFF.

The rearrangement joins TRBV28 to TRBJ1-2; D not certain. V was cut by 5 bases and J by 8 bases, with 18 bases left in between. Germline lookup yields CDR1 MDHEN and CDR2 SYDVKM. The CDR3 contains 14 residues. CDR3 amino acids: CASSPPGAYRGYTF. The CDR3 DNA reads TGTGCCAGCAGTCCGCCTGGAGCCTATCGAGGCTACACCTTC.

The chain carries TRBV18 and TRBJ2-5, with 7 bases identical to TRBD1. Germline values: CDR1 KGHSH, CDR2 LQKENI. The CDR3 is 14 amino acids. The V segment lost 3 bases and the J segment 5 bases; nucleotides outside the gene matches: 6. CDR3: CASSPETGWETQYF. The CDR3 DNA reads TGTGCCAGCTCACCCGAGACAGGGTGGGAGACCCAGTACTTC.

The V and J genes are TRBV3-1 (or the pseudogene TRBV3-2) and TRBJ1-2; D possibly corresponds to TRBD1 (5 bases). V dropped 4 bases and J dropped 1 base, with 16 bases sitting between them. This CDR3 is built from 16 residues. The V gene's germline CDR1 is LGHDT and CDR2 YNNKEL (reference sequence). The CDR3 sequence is CASSPVTGSVNYGYTF. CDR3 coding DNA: TGTGCCAGCAGCCCCGTAACAGGATCCGTTAACTATGGCTACACCTTC.

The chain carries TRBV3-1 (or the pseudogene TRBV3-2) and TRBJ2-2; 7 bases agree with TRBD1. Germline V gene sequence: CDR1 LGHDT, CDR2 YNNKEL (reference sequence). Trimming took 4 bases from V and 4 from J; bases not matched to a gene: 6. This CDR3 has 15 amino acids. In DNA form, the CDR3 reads TGTGCCAGCAGCCCCACAGGGGTAGGCACCGGGGAGCTGTTTTTT. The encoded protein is CASSPTGVGTGELFF.

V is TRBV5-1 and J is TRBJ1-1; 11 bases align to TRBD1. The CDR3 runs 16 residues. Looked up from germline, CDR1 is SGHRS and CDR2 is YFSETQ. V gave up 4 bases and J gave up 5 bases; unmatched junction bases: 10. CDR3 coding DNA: TGCGCCAGCAGCACAGGACAGGGGGCTCTGGGAACTGAAGCTTTCTTT. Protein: CASSTGQGALGTEAFF.